The 6 T cell receptor beta chains below all came from one sample that was sequenced in a study of blood T cell repertoires in COVID-19. Data came from immunoSEQ multiplex PCR; TCRdb stores just in-frame clones and leaves some out. The sample yields approximately 300,000 clones, around nine tenths seen once. Sequencing was performed on PBMCs or T cells enriched from blood (not recorded which). The source of these receptors is a woman younger than 45 who had recovered from COVID-19.

The V gene is TRBV7-9, the J gene TRBJ1-3; D call uncertain. The CDR3 covers 12 residues. V was pared by 8 bases and J by 7 bases, with 12 bases between. In germline, CDR1 is SEHNR, CDR2 FQNEAQ (reference sequence). This chain's CDR3 is CASSQRENTIYF. The CDR3 DNA reads TGTGCCAGCTCACAGCGGGAGAACACCATATATTTT.

The rearrangement joins TRBV15 to TRBJ1-5; TRBD1 matches at 9 bases. There are 14 residues in the CDR3. The V gene end was trimmed by 0 bases and the J gene end by 13 bases; junction bases not matched to a gene: 7. The germline CDR1 and CDR2 sequences are LNHNV and YYDKDF (reference sequence). CDR3 sequence reads: CATSRDGTGRKQHF. In nucleotides, the CDR3 is TGTGCCACCAGCAGAGATGGGACAGGGCGAAAACAGCATTTT. The full variable domain, in which reference TRBV15 and TRBJ1-5 provide the parts outside the CDR3, is DAMVIQNPRYQVTQFGKPVTLSCSQTLNHNVMYWYQQKSSQAPKLLFHYYDKDFNNEADTPDNFQSRRPNTSFCFLDIRSPGLGDTAMYLCATSRDGTGRKQHFGDGTRLSIL.

The count of this clone is one. V gene TRBV5-6 combines with J gene TRBJ1-2, with TRBD1 as a possible D gene (5 bases). CDR3 length: 15 residues. V lost 0 bases and J 7 bases, leaving 16 bases between the germline ends. In germline, CDR1 is SGHDT, CDR2 YYEEEE. The CDR3 spells CASSLAVVGVGGYTF. DNA of the CDR3: TGTGCCAGCAGCTTGGCGGTCGTAGGGGTTGGTGGCTACACCTTC.

This clone came up once. V gene TRBV30 combines with J gene TRBJ1-2, with a possible D match to TRBD1 (6 bases). V gave up 3 bases and J gave up 8 bases, with 22 bases separating them. Per germline, CDR1 GTSNPN and CDR2 SVGIG (reference sequence). The CDR3 is made up of 15 amino acids. CDR3 DNA: TGTGCCTGGAGGACACGGACAGCGGTGCCGGGGGGCTACACCTTC. Its protein product is CAWRTRTAVPGGYTF.

This chain uses TRBV7-9 with TRBJ1-1; a possible D gene is TRBD1 (6 bases). CDR3 length equals 14 residues. V lost 8 bases, J lost 5 bases, and 18 bases lay in between. The V gene's germline CDR1 is SEHNR and CDR2 FQNEAQ (reference sequence). The CDR3 sequence: CASPSSGGQTEAFF. In DNA, the CDR3 is TGTGCCAGCCCCTCCTCGGGGGGGCAGACTGAAGCTTTCTTT.

This clone was found a few times. V gene TRBV3-1 (or the pseudogene TRBV3-2) combines with J gene TRBJ2-7, with 10 bases fitting TRBD2. The CDR3 has 13 amino acids. Germline V gives CDR1 LGHDT, CDR2 YNNKEL (reference sequence). J lost 5 bases, V lost 5 bases, and 3 bases had no gene match. CDR3 amino acids: CASSLAGGHEQYF. The CDR3 nucleotides are TGTGCCAGCAGCTTAGCGGGAGGCCACGAGCAGTACTTC.